This is a list of T cell receptor beta chains from one sample in a study of blood T cell repertoires in COVID-19. Data came from immunoSEQ multiplex PCR; TCRdb stores just in-frame clones and leaves some out. The sample contains some 250,000 clones, roughly four fifths of which appear only once. The sample comprised peripheral blood. These receptors were taken from a woman older than 75 with acute or convalescent COVID-19. CDR3s include the opening cysteine and the closing phenylalanine or tryptophan. Fields, in order: V gene, D gene, clone size, J gene, CDR3 protein, CDR3 DNA. A D gene is named only where the DNA matches it firmly. Clone size, where shown, is once, few, many, or a class for clones that have expanded.

V: TRBV5-5
D: NA
size: once
J: TRBJ1-1
CDR3: CASSGAQGSAEAFF
DNA: TGTGCCAGCAGCGGTGCACAGGGAAGCGCTGAAGCTTTCTTT

V: TRBV18
D: NA
size: NA
J: TRBJ2-3
CDR3: CASSQAQRDTQYF
DNA: TGTGCCAGCTCACAAGCCCAGCGAGATACGCAGTATTTT

V: TRBV27
D: NA
size: NA
J: TRBJ1-5
CDR3: CASSSQGGSSNQPQHF
DNA: TGTGCCAGCAGTTCACAGGGTGGTTCTAGCAATCAGCCCCAGCATTTT

V: TRBV19
D: NA
size: NA
J: TRBJ1-1
CDR3: CASGAVGLTNTEAFF
DNA: TGTGCCAGTGGGGCCGTTGGTCTCACTAACACTGAAGCTTTCTTT

V: TRBV28
D: TRBD1
size: NA
J: TRBJ1-1
CDR3: CASWPGQGPTEAFF
DNA: TGTGCCAGCTGGCCGGGACAGGGCCCCACTGAAGCTTTCTTT

V: TRBV2
D: NA
size: NA
J: TRBJ1-2
CDR3: CASRAQASSYTF
DNA: TGTGCCAGCAGGGCTCAGGCCTCTAGCTACACCTTC

V: TRBV18
D: NA
size: NA
J: TRBJ1-1
CDR3: CASSQNRETEAFF
DNA: TGTGCCAGCTCCCAAAACAGGGAAACTGAAGCTTTCTTT

V: TRBV15
D: NA
size: NA
J: TRBJ1-6
CDR3: CATSRTVYNSPLHF
DNA: TGTGCCACCAGCAGGACAGTCTATAATTCACCCCTCCACTTT

V: TRBV5-1
D: TRBD2
size: NA
J: TRBJ2-3
CDR3: CASSLGSGDRTDTQYF
DNA: TGCGCCAGCAGCTTGGGTAGCGGGGACCGCACAGATACGCAGTATTTT

V: TRBV2
D: NA
size: once
J: TRBJ2-5
CDR3: CASIVQGTETQYF
DNA: TGTGCCAGCATAGTGCAGGGGACAGAGACCCAGTACTTC

V: TRBV18
D: NA
size: few
J: TRBJ2-1
CDR3: CASSPPEYPYNEQFF
DNA: TGTGCCAGCTCACCACCGGAGTACCCCTACAATGAGCAGTTCTTC

V: TRBV6-6
D: NA
size: NA
J: TRBJ2-5
CDR3: CASSYRGVETQYF
DNA: TGTGCCAGCAGTTACCGCGGGGTGGAGACCCAGTACTTC

V: TRBV3-1/TRBV3-2
D: NA
size: NA
J: TRBJ2-2
CDR3: CASSQGTANTGELFF
DNA: TGTGCCAGCAGCCAAGGGACAGCAAACACCGGGGAGCTGTTTTTT

V: TRBV28
D: TRBD1
size: NA
J: TRBJ1-1
CDR3: CASSLLPGQGNTEAFF
DNA: TGTGCCAGCAGTTTACTACCGGGACAGGGGAACACTGAAGCTTTCTTT

V: TRBV3-1/TRBV3-2
D: NA
size: NA
J: TRBJ1-1
CDR3: CASSQGKRGRAEAFF
DNA: TGTGCCAGCAGCCAAGGGAAGCGGGGACGTGCTGAAGCTTTCTTT

V: TRBV18
D: NA
size: NA
J: TRBJ1-2
CDR3: CASSPSGNYGYTF
DNA: TGTGCCAGCTCACCCTCAGGAAACTATGGCTACACCTTC

V: TRBV19
D: NA
size: NA
J: TRBJ1-5
CDR3: CASMIGGGNQPQHF
DNA: TGTGCCAGTATGATCGGGGGTGGCAATCAGCCCCAGCATTTT

V: TRBV29-1
D: TRBD1
size: NA
J: TRBJ1-1
CDR3: CSAPGGTEAFF
DNA: TGCAGCGCACCAGGGGGTACTGAAGCTTTCTTT

V: TRBV18
D: TRBD1
size: NA
J: TRBJ1-1
CDR3: CASSPFTGTGSSEAFF
DNA: TGTGCCAGCTCACCGTTCACCGGGACAGGGTCTTCTGAAGCTTTCTTT

V: TRBV2
D: NA
size: few
J: TRBJ1-1
CDR3: CASSDRSLNTEAFF
DNA: TGTGCCAGCAGTGATAGATCTCTGAACACTGAAGCTTTCTTT

V: TRBV28
D: NA
size: NA
J: TRBJ1-5
CDR3: CASRQTGQPQHF
DNA: TGTGCCAGCAGGCAAACGGGTCAGCCCCAGCATTTT

V: TRBV6-2/TRBV6-3
D: NA
size: NA
J: TRBJ1-6
CDR3: CASSPEGGGNSPLHF
DNA: TGTGCCAGCAGCCCCGAGGGTGGCGGTAATTCACCCCTCCACTTT

V: TRBV28
D: NA
size: few
J: TRBJ1-5
CDR3: CASSPGQFPGYQHF
DNA: TGTGCCAGCAGTCCCGGACAGTTTCCGGGTTATCAGCATTTT

V: TRBV7-8
D: TRBD2
size: NA
J: TRBJ2-1
CDR3: CASAGLAGGTSYNEQFF
DNA: TGTGCCAGCGCAGGACTAGCGGGGGGAACCTCCTACAATGAGCAGTTCTTC